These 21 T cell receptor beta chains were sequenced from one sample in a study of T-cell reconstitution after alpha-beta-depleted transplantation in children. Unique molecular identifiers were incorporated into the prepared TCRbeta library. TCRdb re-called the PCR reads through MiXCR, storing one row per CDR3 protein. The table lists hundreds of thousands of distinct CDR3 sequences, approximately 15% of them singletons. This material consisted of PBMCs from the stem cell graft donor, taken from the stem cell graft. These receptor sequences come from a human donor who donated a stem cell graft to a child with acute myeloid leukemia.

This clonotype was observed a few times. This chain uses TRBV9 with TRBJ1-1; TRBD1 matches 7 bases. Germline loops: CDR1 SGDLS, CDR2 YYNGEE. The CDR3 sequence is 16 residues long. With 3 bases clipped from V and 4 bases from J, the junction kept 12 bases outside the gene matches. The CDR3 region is CASSEGAGRVGTEAFF. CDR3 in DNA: TGTGCCAGCAGCGAGGGGGCAGGGAGAGTCGGCACTGAAGCTTTCTTT.

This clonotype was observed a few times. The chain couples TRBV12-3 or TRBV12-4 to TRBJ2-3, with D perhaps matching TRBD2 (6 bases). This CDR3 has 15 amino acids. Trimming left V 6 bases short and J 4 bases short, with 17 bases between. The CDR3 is CASSPERRGADTQYF. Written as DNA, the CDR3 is TGTGCCAGCAGCCCCGAACGGAGGGGAGCAGATACGCAGTATTTT.

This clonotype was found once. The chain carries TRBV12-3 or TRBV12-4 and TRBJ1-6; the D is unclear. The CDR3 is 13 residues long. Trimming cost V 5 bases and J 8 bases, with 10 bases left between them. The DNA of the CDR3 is TGTGCCAGCAGTCCCAGGAGGGATTCACCCCTCCACTTT. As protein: CASSPRRDSPLHF.

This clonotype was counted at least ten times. The chain's CDR3 is CASSSPGHHQETQYF. In DNA form, the CDR3 reads TGTGCCAGCAGCTCGCCGGGACACCATCAAGAGACCCAGTACTTC. The chain links TRBV12-3 or TRBV12-4 to TRBJ2-5; possible D gene TRBD1, 6 bases. The CDR3 consists of 15 residues. Trimming took 6 bases from V and 2 from J, leaving 16 bases between them.

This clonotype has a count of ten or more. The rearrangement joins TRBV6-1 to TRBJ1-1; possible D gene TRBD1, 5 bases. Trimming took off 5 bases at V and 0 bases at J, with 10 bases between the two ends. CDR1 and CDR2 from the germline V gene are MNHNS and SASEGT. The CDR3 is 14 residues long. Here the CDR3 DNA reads TGTGCCAGCAGTCCAGGGTCCATGAACACTGAAGCTTTCTTT. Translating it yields CASSPGSMNTEAFF.

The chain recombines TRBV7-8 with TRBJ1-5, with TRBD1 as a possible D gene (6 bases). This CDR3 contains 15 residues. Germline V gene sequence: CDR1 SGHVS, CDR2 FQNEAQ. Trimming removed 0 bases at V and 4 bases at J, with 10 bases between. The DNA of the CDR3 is TGTGCCAGCAGCTTAGCGGCGGGGGCAAATCAGCCCCAGCATTTT. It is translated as CASSLAAGANQPQHF.

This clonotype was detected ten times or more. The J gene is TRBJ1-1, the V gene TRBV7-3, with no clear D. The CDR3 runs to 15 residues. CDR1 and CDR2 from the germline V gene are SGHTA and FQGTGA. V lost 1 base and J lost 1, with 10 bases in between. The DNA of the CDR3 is TGTGCCAGCAGCTTAATGGGTGGAACGAACACTGAAGCTTTCTTT. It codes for CASSLMGGTNTEAFF.

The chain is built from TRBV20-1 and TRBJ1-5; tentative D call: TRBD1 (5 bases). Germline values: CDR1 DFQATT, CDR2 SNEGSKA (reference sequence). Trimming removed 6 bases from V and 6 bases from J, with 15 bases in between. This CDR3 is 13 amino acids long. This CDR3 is CSARGGEGQPQHF. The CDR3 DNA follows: TGCAGTGCCCGGGGAGGGGAGGGTCAGCCCCAGCATTTT.

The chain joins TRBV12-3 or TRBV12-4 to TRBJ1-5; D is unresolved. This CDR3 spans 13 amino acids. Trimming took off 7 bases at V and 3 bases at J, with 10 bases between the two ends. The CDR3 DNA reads TGTGCCAGCACCATAGCCGTCAATCAGCCCCAGCATTTT. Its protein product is CASTIAVNQPQHF.

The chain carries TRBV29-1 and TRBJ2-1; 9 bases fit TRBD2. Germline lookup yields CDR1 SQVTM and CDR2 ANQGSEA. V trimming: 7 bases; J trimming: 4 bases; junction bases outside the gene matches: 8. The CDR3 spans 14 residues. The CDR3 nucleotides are TGCAGCGGCAGTAGGAGCGGGGGGTACAATGAGCAGTTCTTC. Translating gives CSGSRSGGYNEQFF.

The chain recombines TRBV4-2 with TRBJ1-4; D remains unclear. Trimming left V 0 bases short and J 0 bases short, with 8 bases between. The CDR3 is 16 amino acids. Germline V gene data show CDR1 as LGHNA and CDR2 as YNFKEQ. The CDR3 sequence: CASSQESGSTNEKLFF. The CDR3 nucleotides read TGTGCCAGCAGCCAAGAGAGTGGCTCAACTAATGAAAAACTGTTTTTT.

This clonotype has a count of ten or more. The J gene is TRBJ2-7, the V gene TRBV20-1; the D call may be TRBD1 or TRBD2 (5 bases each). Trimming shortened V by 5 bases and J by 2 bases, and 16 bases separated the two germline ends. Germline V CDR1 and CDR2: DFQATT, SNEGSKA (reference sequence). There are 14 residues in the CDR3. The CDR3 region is CSAHDDRGPYEQYF. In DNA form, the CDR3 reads TGCAGTGCTCACGACGATAGGGGACCCTACGAGCAGTACTTC.

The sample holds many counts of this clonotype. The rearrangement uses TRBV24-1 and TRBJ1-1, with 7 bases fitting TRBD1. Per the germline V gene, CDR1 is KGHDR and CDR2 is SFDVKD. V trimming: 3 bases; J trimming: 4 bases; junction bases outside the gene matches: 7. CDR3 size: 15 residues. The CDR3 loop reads CATSDHQGEGTEAFF. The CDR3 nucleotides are TGTGCCACCAGTGATCACCAGGGGGAAGGCACTGAAGCTTTCTTT.

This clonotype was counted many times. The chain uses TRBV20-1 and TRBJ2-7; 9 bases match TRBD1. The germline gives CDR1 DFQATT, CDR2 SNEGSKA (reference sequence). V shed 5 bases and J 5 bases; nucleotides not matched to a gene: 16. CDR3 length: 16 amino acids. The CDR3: CSAAPVAGQGKNEQYF. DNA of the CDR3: TGCAGTGCTGCCCCCGTGGCGGGACAGGGAAAGAACGAGCAGTACTTC.

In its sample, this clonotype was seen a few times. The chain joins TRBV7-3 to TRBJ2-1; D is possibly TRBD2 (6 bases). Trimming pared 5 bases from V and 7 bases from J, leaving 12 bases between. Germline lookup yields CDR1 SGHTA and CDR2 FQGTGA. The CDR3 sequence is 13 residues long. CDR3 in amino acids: CASSPSGENEQFF. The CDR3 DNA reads TGTGCCAGCAGCCCCTCGGGGGAAAATGAGCAGTTCTTC.

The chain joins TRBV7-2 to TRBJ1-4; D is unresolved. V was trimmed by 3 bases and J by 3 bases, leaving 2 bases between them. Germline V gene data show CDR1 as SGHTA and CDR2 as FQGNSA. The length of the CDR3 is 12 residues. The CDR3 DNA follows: TGTGCCAGCAGCTTTTCTAATGAAAAACTGTTTTTT. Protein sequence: CASSFSNEKLFF.

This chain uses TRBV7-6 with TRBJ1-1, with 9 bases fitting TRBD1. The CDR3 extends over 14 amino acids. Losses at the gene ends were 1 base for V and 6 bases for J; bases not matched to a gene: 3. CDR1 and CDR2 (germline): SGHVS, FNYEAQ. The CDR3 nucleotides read TGTGCCAGCAGCTTAGACGACAGGGGGGCTGAAGCTTTCTTT. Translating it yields CASSLDDRGAEAFF.

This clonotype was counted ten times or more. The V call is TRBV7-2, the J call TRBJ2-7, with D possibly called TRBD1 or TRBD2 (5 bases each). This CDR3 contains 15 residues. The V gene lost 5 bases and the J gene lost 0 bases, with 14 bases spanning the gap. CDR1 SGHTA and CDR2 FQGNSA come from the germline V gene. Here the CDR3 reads CASSPPGLYSYEQYF. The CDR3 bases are TGTGCCAGCAGCCCTCCGGGGCTCTACTCCTACGAGCAGTACTTC.

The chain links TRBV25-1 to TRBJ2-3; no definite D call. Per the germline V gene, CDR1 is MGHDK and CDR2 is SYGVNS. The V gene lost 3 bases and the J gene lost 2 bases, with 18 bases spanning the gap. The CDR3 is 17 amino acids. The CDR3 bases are TGTGCCAGCAGTGACCCAGTAAGGGTCAGGTACACAGATACGCAGTATTTT. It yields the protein CASSDPVRVRYTDTQYF.

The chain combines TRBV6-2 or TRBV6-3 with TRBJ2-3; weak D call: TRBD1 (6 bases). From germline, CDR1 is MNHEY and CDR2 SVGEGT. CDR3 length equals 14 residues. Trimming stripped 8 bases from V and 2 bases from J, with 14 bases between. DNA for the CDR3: TGTGCCAGCCGATTGGGGACAACCACAGATACGCAGTATTTT. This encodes CASRLGTTTDTQYF.

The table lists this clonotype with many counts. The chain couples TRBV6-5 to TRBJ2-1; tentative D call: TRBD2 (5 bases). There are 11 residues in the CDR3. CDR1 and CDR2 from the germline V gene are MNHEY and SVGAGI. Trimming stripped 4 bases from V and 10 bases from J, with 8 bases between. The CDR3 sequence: CASSSKREQFF. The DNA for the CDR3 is TGTGCCAGCAGTTCCAAGCGGGAGCAGTTCTTC.